The 24 T cell receptor beta chains reported below all come from one sample, sequenced in a study of blood T cell repertoires in COVID-19. TCRdb's copy holds only in-frame clones and misses some; the assay was immunoSEQ multiplex PCR. The table shows 180,000 or so clones, with approximately 84% occurring only once. Sequencing used PBMCs or T cells enriched from blood (not recorded which). All receptors come from a human donor with acute COVID-19. The donor label of this sample is uncertain.

V and J are TRBV27 and TRBJ1-5, with D tentatively TRBD1 (5 bases). The V gene lost 5 bases and the J gene lost 7 bases, with 18 bases spanning the gap. Germline lookup yields CDR1 MNHEY and CDR2 SMNVEV (reference sequence). There are 15 residues in the CDR3. CDR3 region: CASSRGGAERQPQHF. The CDR3 DNA reads TGTGCCAGCAGTCGCGGGGGAGCAGAACGGCAGCCCCAGCATTTT.

In this sample, this clone turned up a few times. The junction shows a germline mismatch at one end, possibly a read error. The gene calls are TRBV19 and TRBJ1-5; 12 positions match TRBD1. Germline-derived CDR1 and CDR2 are LNHDA and SQIVND (reference sequence). The CDR3 consists of 14 residues. This CDR3 is CASSGTGGKQPQHF. CDR3 nucleotide sequence: TGTGCCAGTAGTGGGACAGGGGGCAAGCAGCCCCAGCATTTT.

V and J are TRBV7-9 and TRBJ1-5; D remains ambiguous. The CDR3 is 13 amino acids. Germline CDR1 reads SEHNR; CDR2 reads FQNEAQ (reference sequence). V was cut by 6 bases and J by 5 bases, with 11 bases left in between. The CDR3 protein is CASSRGGDQPQHF. CDR3 nucleotides: TGTGCCAGCAGTCGGGGAGGTGATCAGCCCCAGCATTTT.

This clone was seen a handful of times. V and J are TRBV7-2 and TRBJ2-1, with 9 bases lining up with TRBD1. Germline V gene sequence: CDR1 SGHTA, CDR2 FQGNSA. This CDR3 has 17 residues. V was clipped by 2 bases and J by 6 bases; unmatched bases: 11. The DNA of the CDR3 is TGTGCCAGCAGCTTACCGCGAAGGGGGACAGGGAGCAATGAGCAGTTCTTC. Translation: CASSLPRRGTGSNEQFF.

This clone was detected only a few times. The chain couples TRBV2 to TRBJ1-4, with D possibly TRBD1 on 6 matching bases. V gave up 6 bases and J gave up 8 bases, with 16 bases separating them. Germline V CDR1 and CDR2: SNHLY, FYNNEI. CDR3 length equals 14 residues. The DNA for the CDR3 is TGTGCCAGCAGAAGGACAGAAAGCCGGGAAAAACTGTTTTTT. It encodes CASRRTESREKLFF.

V and J are TRBV9 and TRBJ1-2; TRBD1 might be the D (5 bases). Trimming took 0 bases from V and 2 from J, leaving 17 bases between them. Germline V CDR1 and CDR2: SGDLS, YYNGEE. This CDR3 comprises 17 residues. The CDR3 is CASSVDITGNLNYGYTF. CDR3 nucleotides: TGTGCCAGCAGCGTAGATATAACAGGAAACTTGAACTATGGCTACACCTTC.

The genes are TRBV3-1 (or the pseudogene TRBV3-2) and TRBJ2-1; 9 bases agree with TRBD2. CDR1 and CDR2 (germline): LGHDT, YNNKEL (reference sequence). The CDR3 sequence is 16 residues long. Germline trimming cut 2 bases from V and 6 bases from J; bases unmatched to any gene: 8. Here the CDR3 reads CASSQQPGLASNEQFF. Here the CDR3 DNA reads TGTGCCAGCAGCCAACAACCGGGACTAGCAAGCAATGAGCAGTTCTTC.

CDR3 nucleotides: TGCGCCAGCAGCCAAAACGGGGCAACTAATGAAAAACTGTTTTTT. Protein: CASSQNGATNEKLFF. The J gene is TRBJ1-4, the V gene TRBV4-1; no clear D. Trimming took off 2 bases at V and 0 bases at J, with 7 bases between the two ends. Germline values: CDR1 MGHRA, CDR2 YSYEKL. The CDR3 has 15 amino acids.

The genes are TRBV10-3 and TRBJ2-7; 7 bases match TRBD2. The CDR3 sequence is 15 residues long. Germline CDR1 ENHRY, CDR2 SYGVKD. J was trimmed by 3 bases and V by 3 bases; bases with no gene match: 8. The DNA of the CDR3 is TGTGCCATCAGTGACCCGATGGGGGGGGACTACGAGCAGTACTTC. It codes for CAISDPMGGDYEQYF.

This chain uses TRBV5-6 with TRBJ1-2; D perhaps matches TRBD1 (5 bases). The germline V gene has CDR1 SGHDT and CDR2 YYEEEE. V was shortened by 1 base and J by 0 bases, with 7 bases between the two germline ends. The CDR3 extends over 14 amino acids. CDR3 DNA: TGTGCCAGCAGCTTGTGGACAACTAACTATGGCTACACCTTC. Translation: CASSLWTTNYGYTF.

The rearrangement uses TRBV4-2 and TRBJ2-2, with 14 bases aligning to TRBD2. The V gene's germline CDR1 is LGHNA and CDR2 YNFKEQ. The CDR3 sequence is 20 residues long. J lost 1 base, V lost 3 bases, and 10 bases had no gene match. CDR3 sequence: CASSQEGLAGAILNTGELFF. In nucleotides, the CDR3 is TGTGCCAGCAGCCAGGAGGGACTAGCGGGGGCCATATTGAACACCGGGGAGCTGTTTTTT.

This rearrangement joins TRBV19 to TRBJ1-2; D possibly corresponds to TRBD1 (6 bases). Germline assignment: CDR1 LNHDA and CDR2 SQIVND (reference sequence). V was pared by 1 base and J by 8 bases, with 14 bases between. This CDR3 has 14 amino acids. The CDR3 DNA follows: TGTGCCAGTAGTATAGGCCCAGGGGCTAGGGGCTACACCTTC. This sequence encodes CASSIGPGARGYTF.

This chain links TRBV5-1 with TRBJ2-5, with D perhaps TRBD2 (5 bases). The V end lost 5 bases, the J end lost 4 bases, and 9 bases lay between the germline ends. This CDR3 contains 12 residues. The germline gives CDR1 SGHRS, CDR2 YFSETQ. CDR3 nucleotide sequence: TGCGCCAGCAGGAGGGCTGGAGAGACCCAGTACTTC. This sequence encodes CASRRAGETQYF.

This chain uses TRBV7-2 with TRBJ2-2, with TRBD2 matching over 14 bases. The CDR3 is made up of 16 amino acids. With V trimmed by 4 bases and J by 7 bases, 5 bases remained unmatched. Germline CDR1 SGHTA, CDR2 FQGNSA. The CDR3 loop reads CASSSGLAGGDGELFF. CDR3 in DNA: TGTGCCAGCAGCTCCGGACTAGCGGGGGGCGACGGGGAGCTGTTTTTT.

This clone has just one count. The chain is built from TRBV18 and TRBJ2-7; 7 nucleotides agree with TRBD1. Germline CDR1 reads KGHSH; CDR2 reads LQKENI. CDR3 length: 14 residues. V was pared by 3 bases and J by 1 base, with 3 bases of the junction left unmatched. The CDR3 sequence is CASSPDRNSYEQYF. The DNA for the CDR3 is TGTGCCAGCTCACCGGACAGGAATTCCTACGAGCAGTACTTC. The whole variable domain, remainder taken from reference TRBV18 and TRBJ2-7, is NAGVMQNPRHLVRRRGQEARLRCSPMKGHSHVYWYRQLPEEGLKFMVYLQKENIIDESGMPKERFSAEFPKEGPSILRIQQVVRGDSAAYFCASSPDRNSYEQYFGPGTRLTVT.

The rearrangement uses TRBV2 and TRBJ1-1; 9 nucleotides agree with TRBD1. CDR3 length: 15 amino acids. Germline-derived CDR1 and CDR2 are SNHLY and FYNNEI. J was trimmed by 1 base and V by 6 bases; bases with no gene match: 6. The CDR3 DNA reads TGTGCCAGCAGCCCCATGGACAGGGGGAACACTGAAGCTTTCTTT. It encodes CASSPMDRGNTEAFF.

The V gene is TRBV6-5, the J gene TRBJ2-4; D possibly corresponds to TRBD2 (7 bases). Germline loops: CDR1 MNHEY, CDR2 SVGAGI. The length of the CDR3 is 15 residues. V gave up 7 bases and J gave up 8 bases, with 21 bases separating them. The CDR3 DNA follows: TGTGCCAGCATGGGGGGGGCGGGAAGCGGCCACATTCAGTACTTC. Translation gives CASMGGAGSGHIQYF.

V usage is TRBV19 and J usage is TRBJ1-2; D possibly corresponds to TRBD1 (5 bases). Per the germline V gene, CDR1 is LNHDA and CDR2 is SQIVND (reference sequence). V lost 6 bases to trimming and J lost 7 bases, with 18 bases between them. The CDR3 has 14 amino acids. In DNA form, the CDR3 reads TGTGCCAGTAGCTACCAAGGGGTCCAGGGTGGCTACACCTTC. Amino acids: CASSYQGVQGGYTF.

The chain uses TRBV18 and TRBJ2-7; 9 bases are a match to TRBD1. Germline loops: CDR1 KGHSH, CDR2 LQKENI. The CDR3 runs 15 residues. After removal of 3 bases from V and 7 bases from J, the junction contained 10 bases not matched to a gene. In DNA, the CDR3 is TGTGCCAGCTCACCGTCGCCGGACAGGGGTAAAGAGCAGTACTTC. The encoded protein is CASSPSPDRGKEQYF.

CDR3 DNA: TGTGCCAGCAGCTTGGGCAGGGCCTCCTACGAGCAGTACTTC. It is translated as CASSLGRASYEQYF. This chain joins TRBV5-5 and TRBJ2-7, with D perhaps matching TRBD1 (5 bases). The ends were cut back, 0 bases at V and 0 bases at J, with 7 bases in the middle. The CDR3 runs 14 residues. Germline values: CDR1 SGHKS, CDR2 YYEKEE (reference sequence). The whole variable domain, filled in from reference TRBV5-5 and TRBJ2-7, reads DAGVTQSPTHLIKTRGQQVTLRCSPISGHKSVSWYQQVLGQGPQFIFQYYEKEERGRGNFPDRFSARQFPNYSSELNVNALLLGDSALYLCASSLGRASYEQYFGPGTRLTVT.

The chain recombines TRBV10-3 with TRBJ1-1; TRBD1 is a possible D gene (5 bases). This CDR3 contains 15 residues. Germline loops: CDR1 ENHRY, CDR2 SYGVKD. Deletions cut 6 bases from V and 0 bases from J, with 14 bases between. The chain's CDR3 is CAIRRDSIMNTEAFF. CDR3 coding DNA: TGTGCCATCAGACGCGACAGCATCATGAACACTGAAGCTTTCTTT.

This clone was seen a few times. This rearrangement joins TRBV5-4 to TRBJ2-7, with D possibly TRBD2 on 5 matching bases. CDR1 SGHNT and CDR2 YYREEE come from the germline V gene (reference sequence). Trimming took 3 bases from V and 7 from J, leaving 14 bases between them. The CDR3 extends over 13 amino acids. The CDR3 reads CASSSGAAGEQYF. The CDR3 region has the DNA TGTGCCAGCAGCTCTGGTGCCGCGGGTGAGCAGTACTTC. Filled out from reference TRBV5-4 and TRBJ2-7, the complete variable domain reads ETGVTQSPTHLIKTRGQQVTLRCSSQSGHNTVSWYQQALGQGPQFIFQYYREEENGRGNFPPRFSGLQFPNYSSELNVNALELDDSALYLCASSSGAAGEQYFGPGTRLTVT.

The chain is built from TRBV5-1 and TRBJ2-2; TRBD1 aligns across 7 bases. Losses at the gene ends were 2 bases for V and 5 bases for J; bases not matched to a gene: 9. Germline lookup yields CDR1 SGHRS and CDR2 YFSETQ. This CDR3 is 16 amino acids long. CDR3 amino acids: CASSLRQGRRTGELFF. The CDR3, as DNA: TGCGCCAGCAGCTTAAGACAGGGCCGGCGAACCGGGGAGCTGTTTTTT.

This chain links TRBV3-1 (or the pseudogene TRBV3-2) with TRBJ1-1; 7 nucleotides agree with TRBD1. CDR1 is LGHDT and CDR2 is YNNKEL in the germline V gene (reference sequence). Trimming removed 3 bases from V and 5 bases from J; junction bases left unmatched: 9. The CDR3 covers 15 residues. CDR3: CASSHGTVRGTEAFF. The CDR3 coding sequence is TGTGCCAGCAGCCACGGTACAGTCAGGGGGACTGAAGCTTTCTTT.